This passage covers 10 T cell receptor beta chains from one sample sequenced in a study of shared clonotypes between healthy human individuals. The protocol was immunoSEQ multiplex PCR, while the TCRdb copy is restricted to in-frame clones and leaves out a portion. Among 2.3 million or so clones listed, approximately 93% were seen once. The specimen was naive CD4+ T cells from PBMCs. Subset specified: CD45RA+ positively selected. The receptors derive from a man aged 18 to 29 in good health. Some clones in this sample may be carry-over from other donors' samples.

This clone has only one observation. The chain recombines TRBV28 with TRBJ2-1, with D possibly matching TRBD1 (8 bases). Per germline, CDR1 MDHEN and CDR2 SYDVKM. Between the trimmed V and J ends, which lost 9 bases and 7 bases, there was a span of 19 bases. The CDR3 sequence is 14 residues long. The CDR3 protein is CASFEQGGRNEQFF. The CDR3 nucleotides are TGTGCCAGTTTTGAACAGGGGGGGAGGAATGAGCAGTTCTTC.

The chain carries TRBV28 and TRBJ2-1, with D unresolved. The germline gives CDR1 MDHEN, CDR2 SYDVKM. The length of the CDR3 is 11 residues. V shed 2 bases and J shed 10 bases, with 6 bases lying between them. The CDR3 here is CASSLMGEQFF. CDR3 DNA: TGTGCCAGCAGTTTAATGGGGGAGCAGTTCTTC.

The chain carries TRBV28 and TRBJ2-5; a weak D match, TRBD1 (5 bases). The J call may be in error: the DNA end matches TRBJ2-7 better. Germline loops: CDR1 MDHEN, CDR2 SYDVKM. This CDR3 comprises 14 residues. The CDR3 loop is CASRRQLGIYEQYF. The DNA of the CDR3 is TGTGCCAGCAGGCGACAGTTAGGGATATACGAGCAGTACTTC.

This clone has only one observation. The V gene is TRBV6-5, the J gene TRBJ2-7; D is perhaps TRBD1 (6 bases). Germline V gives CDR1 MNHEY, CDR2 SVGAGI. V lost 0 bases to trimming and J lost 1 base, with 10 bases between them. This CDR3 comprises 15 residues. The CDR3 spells CASSYSRDKSYEQYF. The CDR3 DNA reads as TGTGCCAGCAGTTACTCCCGGGACAAGTCCTACGAGCAGTACTTC.

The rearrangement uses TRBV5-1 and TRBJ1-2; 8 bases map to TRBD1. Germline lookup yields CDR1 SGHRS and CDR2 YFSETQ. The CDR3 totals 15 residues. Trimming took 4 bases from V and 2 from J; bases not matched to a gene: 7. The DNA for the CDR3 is TGCGCCAGCAGCGCAACGGGACAGGAGAACTATGGCTACACCTTC. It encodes CASSATGQENYGYTF.

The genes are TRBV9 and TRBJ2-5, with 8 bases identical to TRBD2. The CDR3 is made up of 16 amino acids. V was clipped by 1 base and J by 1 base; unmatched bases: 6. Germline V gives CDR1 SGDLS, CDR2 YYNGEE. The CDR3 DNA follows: TGTGCCAGCAGCGTACTCCCACTAGCGGCCCAAGAGACCCAGTACTTC. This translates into CASSVLPLAAQETQYF.

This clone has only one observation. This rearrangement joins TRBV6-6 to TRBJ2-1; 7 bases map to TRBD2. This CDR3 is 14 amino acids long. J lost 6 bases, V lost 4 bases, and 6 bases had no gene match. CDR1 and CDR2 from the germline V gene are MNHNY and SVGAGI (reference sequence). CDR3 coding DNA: TGTGCCAGCAGTTTGGCTAGCGGCCTCAATGAGCAGTTCTTC. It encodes CASSLASGLNEQFF.

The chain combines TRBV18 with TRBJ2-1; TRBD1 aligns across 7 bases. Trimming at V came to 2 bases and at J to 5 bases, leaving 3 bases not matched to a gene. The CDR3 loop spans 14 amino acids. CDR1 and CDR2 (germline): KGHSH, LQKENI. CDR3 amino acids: CASSPGTVHNEQFF. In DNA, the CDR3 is TGTGCCAGCTCACCAGGGACAGTTCACAATGAGCAGTTCTTC. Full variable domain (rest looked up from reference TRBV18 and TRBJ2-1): NAGVMQNPRHLVRRRGQEARLRCSPMKGHSHVYWYRQLPEEGLKFMVYLQKENIIDESGMPKERFSAEFPKEGPSILRIQQVVRGDSAAYFCASSPGTVHNEQFFGPGTRLTVL.

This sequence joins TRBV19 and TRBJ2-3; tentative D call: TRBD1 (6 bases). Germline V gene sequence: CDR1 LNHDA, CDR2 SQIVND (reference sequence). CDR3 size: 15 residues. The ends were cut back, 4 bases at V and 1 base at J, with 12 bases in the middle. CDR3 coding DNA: TGTGCCAGTAGTACCCGACAGGCGGGCACAGATACGCAGTATTTT. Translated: CASSTRQAGTDTQYF.

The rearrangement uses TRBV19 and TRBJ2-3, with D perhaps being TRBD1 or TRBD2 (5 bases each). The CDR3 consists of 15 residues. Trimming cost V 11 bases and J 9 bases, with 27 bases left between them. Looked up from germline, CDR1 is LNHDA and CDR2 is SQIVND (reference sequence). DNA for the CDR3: TGTGCCTCTAAATTGGGGGAGACCCCGAAAGGGACGCAGTATTTT. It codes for CASKLGETPKGTQYF.